Here is one TCR beta chain with its context. The antigen remains undetermined. The junction does not match germline at one end; this may be a read error. From the reads, TCRdb called clonotypes with MiXCR, one entry per CDR3 protein. This table has some 440,000 distinct CDR3 sequences, approximately 32% appearing once. The germline gives CDR1 LNHNV, CDR2 YYDKDF (reference sequence). This CDR3 region has 15 residues. These data are taken from a study of T cell repertoires in cytomegalovirus infection. Study context: Indications came from public TCR beta signatures; they pointed to CMV infection and to a matching HLA type. Study findings and constraints: Dominating the ex vivo response were HLA-C-restricted CMV-specific TCR beta clonotypes. Cumulative frequency of public TCR beta families picked out carriers of CMV plus the relevant HLA.

Sequencing was done on a sample of PBMCs. V usage is TRBV15 and J usage is TRBJ2-1, with 8 bases fitting TRBD2. This clonotype was sampled from a human donor in good health (CMV status not recorded). Some clones in this sample may be carry-over from other donors' samples. CDR3 protein: CATSSVSSGLNEQLF. CDR3 DNA: TGTGCCACCAGCAGCGTATCTAGCGGGTTGAATGAGCAGTTGTTC.